This record concerns one T cell receptor beta chain sequence. Per germline, CDR1 MDHEN and CDR2 SYDVKM. CDR3 length: 15 residues. With 3 bases removed from V and 5 bases from J, the gap between germline ends came to 16 bases. These data are taken from a study of blood T cell repertoires in COVID-19. Study in general: The study drew acute and convalescent COVID-19 samples from the United States, Italy and Spain. PBMCs, B-cell-depleted T cells, or T cells provided the cDNA or gDNA that made up the material.

As originally analysed: It was from reference gene primer amplification that nucleated cell counts were estimated. Some clones are missing from TCRdb's copy, which holds only in-frame ones; the method was immunoSEQ multiplex PCR. The D gene and trimming were derived from the DNA, and the V and J assignments and clone size from that table. The table records around 160,000 clones, roughly 86% of them present only once. The chain couples TRBV28 to TRBJ1-1, with D possibly being TRBD1 (5 bases). The source material was peripheral blood. This sequence originates from a human donor in a cohort sampled during active COVID-19. CDR3 region: CASSFSRAMRTEAFF. The DNA of the CDR3 is TGTGCCAGCAGTTTTTCCAGGGCTATGAGGACTGAAGCTTTCTTT.